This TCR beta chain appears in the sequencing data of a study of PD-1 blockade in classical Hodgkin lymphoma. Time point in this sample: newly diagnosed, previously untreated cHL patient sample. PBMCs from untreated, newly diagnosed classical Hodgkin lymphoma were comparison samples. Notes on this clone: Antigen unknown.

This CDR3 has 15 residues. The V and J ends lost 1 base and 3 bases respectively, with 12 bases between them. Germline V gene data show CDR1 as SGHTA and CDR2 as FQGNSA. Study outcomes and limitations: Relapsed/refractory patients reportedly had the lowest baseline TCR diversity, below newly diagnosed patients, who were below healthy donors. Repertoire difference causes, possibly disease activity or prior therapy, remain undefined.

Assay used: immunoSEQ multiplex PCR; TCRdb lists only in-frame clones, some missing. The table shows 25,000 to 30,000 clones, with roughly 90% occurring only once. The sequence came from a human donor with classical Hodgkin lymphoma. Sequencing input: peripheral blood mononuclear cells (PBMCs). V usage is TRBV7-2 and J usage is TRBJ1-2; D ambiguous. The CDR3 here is CASSLGAGTDYGYTF. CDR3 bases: TGTGCCAGCAGCTTAGGAGCAGGAACGGACTATGGCTACACCTTC.